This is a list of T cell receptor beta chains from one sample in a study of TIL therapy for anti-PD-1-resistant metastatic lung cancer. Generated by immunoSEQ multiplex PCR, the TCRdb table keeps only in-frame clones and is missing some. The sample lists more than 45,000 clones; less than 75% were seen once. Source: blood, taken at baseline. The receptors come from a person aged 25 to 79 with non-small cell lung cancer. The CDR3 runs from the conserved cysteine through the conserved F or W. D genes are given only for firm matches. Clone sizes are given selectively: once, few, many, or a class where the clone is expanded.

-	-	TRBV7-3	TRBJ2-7	TGTGCCAGCAGCTTCAGGGGACGTTGGTCCTACGAGCAGTACTTC	CASSFRGRWSYEQYF
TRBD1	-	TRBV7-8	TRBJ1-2	TGTGCCAGCAGCTTAGCTCGGCCAGGGGGTGGCTACACCTTC	CASSLARPGGGYTF
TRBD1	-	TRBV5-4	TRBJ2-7	TGTGCCAGCAGCTATGAGGGACAGAGATCTTACGAGCAGTACTTC	CASSYEGQRSYEQYF
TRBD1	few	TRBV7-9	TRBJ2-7	TGTGCCAGCACCCTGGACAGGGACACCTACGAGCAGTACTTC	CASTLDRDTYEQYF
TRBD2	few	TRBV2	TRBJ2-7	TGTGCCGGAAATAGCGGGGGCGAGGACGAGCAGTACTTC	CAGNSGGEDEQYF
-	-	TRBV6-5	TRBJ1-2	TGTGCCCTTCAGTTAAGACCAGGGAGCTATGGCTACACCTTC	CALQLRPGSYGYTF
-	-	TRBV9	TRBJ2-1	TGTGCCAGCAGCGGTCTAGCGCCGATAGGTAATGAGCAGTTCTTC	CASSGLAPIGNEQFF
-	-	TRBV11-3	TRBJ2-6	TGTGCCAGCAGCTCAGACAGAGGCTCTGGGGCCAACGTCCTGACTTTC	CASSSDRGSGANVLTF
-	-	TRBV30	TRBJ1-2	TGTGCCTGGAGCTTAGGGAGAATACATGGCTACACCTTC	CAWSLGRIHGYTF
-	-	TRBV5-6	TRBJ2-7	TGTGCCAGCAGCCCGGCCCCGATTAACTACGAGCAGTACTTC	CASSPAPINYEQYF
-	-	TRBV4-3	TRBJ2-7	TGCGCCAGCAGCCTCCTGAGGGGGGGAGGGCCCTACGAGCAGTACTTC	CASSLLRGGGPYEQYF
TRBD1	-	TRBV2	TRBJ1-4	TGTGCCAGCAGCGGGACAGGGGGTGGTGAAAAACTGTTTTTT	CASSGTGGGEKLFF
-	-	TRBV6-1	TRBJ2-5	TGTGCCAGCCTTAAAGAAGGCCAAGAGACCCAGTACTTC	CASLKEGQETQYF
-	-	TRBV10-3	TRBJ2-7	TGTGCCATCAGCCGAGACGGGATCGAGCAGTACTTC	CAISRDGIEQYF
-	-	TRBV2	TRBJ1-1	TGTGCCAGCAGTGAACTAGTGCTTAGACCTGAAGCTTTCTTT	CASSELVLRPEAFF
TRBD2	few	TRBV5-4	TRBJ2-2	TGTGCCAGCAGCAAGGGACTAGCGGGAGTAAGACGAGGCACCGGGGAGCTGTTTTTT	CASSKGLAGVRRGTGELFF
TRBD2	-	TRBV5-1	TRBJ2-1	TGCGCCAGCAGCTTGGGACTAGCGGGGTACTACAATGAGCAGTTCTTC	CASSLGLAGYYNEQFF
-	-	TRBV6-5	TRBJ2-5	TGTGCCAGCGCCCCTGGGACGGTCCTGGTGGAGACCCAGTACTTC	CASAPGTVLVETQYF
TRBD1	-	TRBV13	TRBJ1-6	TGTGCCAGCAGCTTAGGGGACAGGACTAATTCACCCCTCCACTTT	CASSLGDRTNSPLHF
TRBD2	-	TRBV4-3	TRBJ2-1	TGCGCCAGCAGCCAGAATACTCCGGGGGGGCGGCTTATGAATGAGCAGTTCTTC	CASSQNTPGGRLMNEQFF
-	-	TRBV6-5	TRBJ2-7	TGTGCCAGCAGCTACAGCCTAGCGAGAGCCTACGAGCAGTACTTC	CASSYSLARAYEQYF
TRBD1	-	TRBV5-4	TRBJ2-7	TGTGCCAGCAGCACCGGGACAGGTCTAGGCGAGCAGTACTTC	CASSTGTGLGEQYF